These 22 T cell receptor beta chains were sequenced from one sample in a study of PD-1 blockade in classical Hodgkin lymphoma. Profiling relied on immunoSEQ multiplex PCR, and the TCRdb table lists in-frame clones only, not all of them. The table shows under 80,000 clones, with around nine tenths occurring only once. Sample time point: cycle 4 day 1 (C4D1), after less than seven weeks of nivolumab. In every patient, relapse followed autologous stem cell transplantation, while exposure to brentuximab vedotin differed. The sample here was peripheral blood mononuclear cells (PBMCs), taken before the fourth cycle of nivolumab. These receptors were obtained from a human donor with classical Hodgkin lymphoma.

The V gene is TRBV7-8, the J gene TRBJ2-3; possibly TRBD1 for D (6 bases). With 1 base removed from V and 13 bases from J, the gap between germline ends came to 12 bases. Germline V gene data show CDR1 as SGHVS and CDR2 as FQNEAQ. CDR3 length: 12 amino acids. CDR3 DNA: TGTGCCAGCAGCTTAGAACGGGGACAAGAGTATTTT. Its translation: CASSLERGQEYF.

The V call is TRBV5-1, the J call TRBJ1-4; D gene unclear. Germline V gives CDR1 SGHRS, CDR2 YFSETQ. CDR3 length equals 15 residues. V gave up 0 bases and J gave up 7 bases, with 13 bases separating them. The CDR3 DNA is TGCGCCAGCAGCTTGGGGCGTGGAGATGGTGAAAAACTGTTTTTT. Its protein is CASSLGRGDGEKLFF.

The chain combines TRBV5-1 with TRBJ2-3; 8 bases are a match to TRBD2. Germline V gives CDR1 SGHRS, CDR2 YFSETQ. The CDR3 totals 15 residues. The J segment lost 3 bases and the V segment lost 2 bases, leaving 5 bases of the junction unmatched. The CDR3 loop is CASSFSGGGTDTQYF. For the CDR3, the DNA is TGCGCCAGCAGCTTCAGCGGGGGAGGGACAGATACGCAGTATTTT. The variable domain in full, with the rest retrieved from reference TRBV5-1 and TRBJ2-3, is KAGVTQTPRYLIKTRGQQVTLSCSPISGHRSVSWYQQTPGQGLQFLFEYFSETQRNKGNFPGRFSGRQFSNSRSEMNVSTLELGDSALYLCASSFSGGGTDTQYFGPGTRLTVL.

The rearrangement links TRBV28 to TRBJ2-7; D is possibly TRBD1 (5 bases). Germline V gene lookup returns CDR1 MDHEN and CDR2 SYDVKM. The length of the CDR3 is 14 residues. V was cut by 7 bases and J by 0 bases, with 13 bases left in between. The CDR3 bases are TGTGCCAGCAATCTTGACAGCCGCTCCTACGAGCAGTACTTC. This translates into CASNLDSRSYEQYF.

The gene calls are TRBV19 and TRBJ1-2; D unclear. V was cut by 7 bases and J by 4 bases, with 13 bases left in between. Germline loops: CDR1 LNHDA, CDR2 SQIVND (reference sequence). This CDR3 comprises 13 residues. CDR3 bases: TGTGCCAGTACCCGGGGTGGCGCCTATGGCTACACCTTC. The encoded protein is CASTRGGAYGYTF.

This chain connects TRBV6-6 to TRBJ1-5, with 9 bases lining up with TRBD1. Germline-derived CDR1 and CDR2 are MNHNY and SVGAGI (reference sequence). The V gene end was trimmed by 7 bases and the J gene end by 2 bases; junction bases not matched to a gene: 6. This CDR3 is built from 15 residues. Here the CDR3 DNA reads TGTGCCAGCACCTTCAGGACAGGGGGCAATCAGCCCCAGCATTTT. This encodes CASTFRTGGNQPQHF.

The chain employs TRBV21-1 and TRBJ2-5; no check of the table's D call, TRBD1, against the DNA was made. TRBV21-1 is an annotated pseudogene. The CDR3 is made up of 13 amino acids. DNA for the CDR3: TGTGCCAGCAGTGGGGGCAGGCGAGAGACCCAGTACTTC. Its protein is CASSGGRRETQYF.

The table lists this clone with a count of one. The chain is built from TRBV5-5 and TRBJ2-7; possible D gene TRBD2, 5 bases. Per the germline V gene, CDR1 is SGHKS and CDR2 is YYEKEE (reference sequence). Between the trimmed V and J ends, which lost 0 bases and 6 bases, there was a span of 13 bases. The CDR3 covers 14 residues. The CDR3 loop reads CASSLAGTQGEQYF. DNA of the CDR3: TGTGCCAGCAGCTTGGCGGGAACGCAAGGCGAGCAGTACTTC.

The chain has TRBV2 and TRBJ1-1; the D gene is possibly TRBD1 (5 bases). Per germline, CDR1 SNHLY and CDR2 FYNNEI. With 7 bases removed from V and 4 bases from J, the gap between germline ends came to 13 bases. The CDR3 sequence is 13 residues long. CDR3 amino acids: CASTSWGGTEAFF. CDR3 sequence (DNA): TGTGCCAGCACCTCTTGGGGGGGCACTGAAGCTTTCTTT. Full variable domain (outside the CDR3, taken from reference TRBV2 and TRBJ1-1): EPEVTQTPSHQVTQMGQEVILRCVPISNHLYFYWYRQILGQKVEFLVSFYNNEISEKSEIFDDQFSVERPDGSNFTLKIRSTKLEDSAMYFCASTSWGGTEAFFGQGTRLTVV.

The rearrangement joins TRBV5-1 to TRBJ1-4; D not certain. The V and J ends lost 0 bases and 7 bases respectively, with 13 bases between them. Germline CDR1 SGHRS, CDR2 YFSETQ. The CDR3 runs to 15 residues. CDR3 in amino acids: CASSLVGEAGEKLFF. The CDR3 region has the DNA TGCGCCAGCAGCTTGGTTGGGGAGGCGGGTGAAAAACTGTTTTTT.

The V and J genes are TRBV6-1 and TRBJ2-5; 11 bases map to TRBD2. The CDR3 has 15 residues. J gave up 6 bases and V 2 bases, and 5 bases lay outside the gene matches. Germline V lookup: CDR1 MNHNS, CDR2 SASEGT. The CDR3 loop is CASSELAGGPKTQYF. CDR3 nucleotide sequence: TGTGCCAGCAGTGAATTAGCGGGGGGGCCCAAGACCCAGTACTTC.

The rearrangement links TRBV5-4 to TRBJ1-2; D unresolved. From germline, CDR1 is SGHNT and CDR2 YYREEE (reference sequence). The V end lost 1 base, the J end lost 10 bases, and 20 bases lay between the germline ends. This CDR3 is built from 15 residues. The DNA of the CDR3 is TGTGCCAGCAGCTTGTACGGAGGTCTAAGAAGTGACTACACCTTC. Translation gives CASSLYGGLRSDYTF.

The chain uses TRBV28 and TRBJ1-2; D is ambiguous. The V end lost 6 bases, the J end lost 7 bases, and 15 bases lay between the germline ends. There are 13 residues in the CDR3. Germline V gives CDR1 MDHEN, CDR2 SYDVKM. The DNA of the CDR3 is TGTGCCAGCAGATCCGACCCTGGGAGTGGCTACACCTTC. This encodes CASRSDPGSGYTF.

This clone was observed a few times. V and J are TRBV6-5 and TRBJ1-5, with no clear D. This CDR3 has 13 amino acids. Between the trimmed V and J ends, which lost 2 bases and 4 bases, there was a span of 6 bases. Germline CDR1 MNHEY, CDR2 SVGAGI. CDR3 DNA sequence: TGTGCCAGCAGTTACGACGCGAATCAGCCCCAGCATTTT. Protein: CASSYDANQPQHF.

The V and J genes are TRBV11-2 and TRBJ2-7; the D is unclear. Germline lookup yields CDR1 SGHAT and CDR2 FQNNGV. The CDR3 loop spans 14 amino acids. The V and J ends lost 1 base and 2 bases respectively, with 9 bases between them. CDR3 sequence (DNA): TGTGCCAGCAGCTTAGTGAACACCCCCTACGAGCAGTACTTC. This sequence encodes CASSLVNTPYEQYF.

V is TRBV19 and J is TRBJ1-4, with D unresolved. Germline assignment: CDR1 LNHDA and CDR2 SQIVND (reference sequence). V was trimmed by 3 bases and J by 8 bases, leaving 16 bases between them. The CDR3 is made up of 15 amino acids. The CDR3 region has the DNA TGTGCCAGTAGTATGTACAAAGGAATAGGGGAAAAACTGTTTTTT. Its translation: CASSMYKGIGEKLFF.

The CDR3 loop is CASSLEGGRNQPQHF. CDR3 nucleotide sequence: TGCGCCAGCAGCTTGGAAGGGGGGCGCAATCAGCCCCAGCATTTT. The chain links TRBV5-1 to TRBJ1-5; D might be TRBD1 (6 bases). With 0 bases removed from V and 2 bases from J, the gap between germline ends came to 9 bases. CDR1 and CDR2 from the germline V gene are SGHRS and YFSETQ. This CDR3 is built from 15 residues.

V and J are TRBV21-1 and TRBJ2-7. TRBV21-1 is shown as a pseudogene. This CDR3 contains 12 residues. As DNA, the CDR3 is TGTGCCAGCAGCCCGAGGGGCGACGAGCAGTACTTC. Its protein product is CASSPRGDEQYF.

This clone was seen only once. This chain connects TRBV7-6 to TRBJ2-7; no firm D call. The CDR3 spans 11 residues. With 2 bases removed from V and 10 bases from J, the gap between germline ends came to 9 bases. Germline-derived CDR1 and CDR2 are SGHVS and FNYEAQ. The CDR3 nucleotides read TGTGCCAGCAGCTTAAAGGGTAGCCAGTACTTC. As protein: CASSLKGSQYF.

The rearrangement links TRBV18 to TRBJ2-5, with 7 bases fitting TRBD2. V dropped 3 bases and J dropped 2; count of bases not matched to a gene: 6. Germline values: CDR1 KGHSH, CDR2 LQKENI. CDR3 length: 15 amino acids. CDR3 loop: CASSPGLPYQETQYF. The CDR3 DNA sequence: TGTGCCAGCTCACCGGGACTACCCTATCAAGAGACCCAGTACTTC.

CDR3 residues: CASSFNLPTDTQYF. The DNA for the CDR3 is TGTGCCAGCAGTTTCAACCTCCCCACAGATACGCAGTATTTT. This chain joins TRBV28 and TRBJ2-3, with D unresolved. This CDR3 has 14 residues. V shed 3 bases and J shed 2 bases, with 9 bases lying between them. Germline CDR1 reads MDHEN; CDR2 reads SYDVKM.

V and J are TRBV5-1 and TRBJ1-2; D is perhaps TRBD1 (6 bases). The CDR3 extends over 14 amino acids. Germline CDR1 SGHRS, CDR2 YFSETQ. V lost 5 bases and J lost 1, with 12 bases in between. The CDR3 is CASSPDRLNYGYTF. CDR3 DNA sequence: TGCGCCAGCAGTCCGGACAGACTTAACTATGGCTACACCTTC. The full variable domain, rest sourced from reference TRBV5-1 and TRBJ1-2, is KAGVTQTPRYLIKTRGQQVTLSCSPISGHRSVSWYQQTPGQGLQFLFEYFSETQRNKGNFPGRFSGRQFSNSRSEMNVSTLELGDSALYLCASSPDRLNYGYTFGSGTRLTVV.